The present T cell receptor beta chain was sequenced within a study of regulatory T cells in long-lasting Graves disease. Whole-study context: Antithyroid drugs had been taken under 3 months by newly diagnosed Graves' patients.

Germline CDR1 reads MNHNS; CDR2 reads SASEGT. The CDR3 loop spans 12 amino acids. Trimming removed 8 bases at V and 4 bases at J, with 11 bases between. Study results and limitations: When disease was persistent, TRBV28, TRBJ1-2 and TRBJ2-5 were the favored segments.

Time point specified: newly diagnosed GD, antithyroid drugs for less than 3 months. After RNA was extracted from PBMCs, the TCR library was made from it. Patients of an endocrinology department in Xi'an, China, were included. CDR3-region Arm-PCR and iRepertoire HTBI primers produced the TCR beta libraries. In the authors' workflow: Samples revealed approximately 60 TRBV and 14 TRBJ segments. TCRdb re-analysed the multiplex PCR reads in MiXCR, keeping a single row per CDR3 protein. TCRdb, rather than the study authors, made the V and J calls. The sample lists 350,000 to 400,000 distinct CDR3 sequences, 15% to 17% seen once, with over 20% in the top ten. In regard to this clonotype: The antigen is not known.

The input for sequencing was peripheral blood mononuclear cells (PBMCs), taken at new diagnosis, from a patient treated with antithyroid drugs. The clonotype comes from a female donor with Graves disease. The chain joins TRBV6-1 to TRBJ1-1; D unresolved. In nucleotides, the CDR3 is TGTGCCAGCTCCCGACAACCCACTGAAGCTTTCTTT. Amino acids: CASSRQPTEAFF.